This T cell receptor (beta chain) was recovered during a study of Tregs in tolerant kidney transplant recipients. Study at large: Mixed chimerism was transient after nonmyeloablative marrow transplants from related graft donors.

The study's findings and limits: Nucleotide sequences could not be compared across some patients' samples due to primer changes.

Regarding this clone: Its antigen is not known. Within the sample, other DNA sequences also encode this same CDR3.

Assay used: immunoSEQ multiplex PCR; TCRdb lists only in-frame clones, some missing. The table records approximately 93,000 clones, 90% to 95% of them present only once. The source of this sequence is a human donor who received a combined kidney and bone marrow transplant. The material sequenced was CD4+ T cells from blood, taken before the transplant.

This CDR3 is CASSLEGGETQYF. CDR3 DNA: TGCGCCAGCAGCTTGGAGGGAGGGGAGACCCAGTACTTC. The gene calls are TRBV5-1 and TRBJ2-5, with 7 bases identical to TRBD2. The germline CDR1 and CDR2 sequences are SGHRS and YFSETQ. V dropped 0 bases and J dropped 5; count of bases not matched to a gene: 1. The CDR3 has 13 amino acids.